The rows below give T cell receptor beta chains drawn from one sample of a study of technical replicates of blood from several donors. Here immunoSEQ multiplex PCR was the method, and the copy in TCRdb shows in-frame clones only, minus some. In the table there are about 70,000 clones, around 88% of which are singletons. Source material: PBMCs. The source of these receptors is a human donor in good health. Some clones in this sample may be carry-over from other donors' samples. CDR3s leave out the opening cysteine and the closing phenylalanine or tryptophan.

TRBV29-1	TRBJ2-5	SVEEGGETQY
TRBV5-7	TRBJ1-4	ASSFWVRDRGKLF
TRBV7-9	TRBJ1-6	ASGVDRDNSPLH
TRBV4-1	TRBJ2-1	ASSQTGRYNEQF
TRBV7-3	TRBJ2-1	ASSLGLANEQF
TRBV6-5	TRBJ2-1	ASSYSPGQGGNEQF
TRBV14	TRBJ1-1	ASSQEGTGGSEAF
TRBV14	TRBJ1-2	ASSQDALGLGYT
TRBV7-9	TRBJ2-7	ASSSETGGGYEQY
TRBV30	TRBJ2-5	AWGTGGGETQY
TRBV7-2	TRBJ1-1	ASSLRPLGGIDTEAF
TRBV5-1	TRBJ1-4	ASSRGQENEKLF
TRBV6-5	TRBJ2-1	ASSYELGLNEQF
TRBV5-1	TRBJ2-7	ASSPNPGLSYEQY
TRBV19	TRBJ2-7	ASSLGLHYEQY
TRBV15	TRBJ2-2	ATSRERLINTGELF
TRBV9	TRBJ2-2	ASSVSAGELF
TRBV2	TRBJ2-1	ASSEGASGYNEQF
TRBV5-3	TRBJ2-1	ARSVPWRGDYNEQF
TRBV11-2	TRBJ2-1	ASSSEGLYNEQF
TRBV5-1	TRBJ2-3	ASSVSGQGMGTDTQY
TRBV4-3	TRBJ2-7	ASSQALRPTQGLRSYEQY
TRBV7-6	TRBJ2-5	ASSPGLAGGIGETQY